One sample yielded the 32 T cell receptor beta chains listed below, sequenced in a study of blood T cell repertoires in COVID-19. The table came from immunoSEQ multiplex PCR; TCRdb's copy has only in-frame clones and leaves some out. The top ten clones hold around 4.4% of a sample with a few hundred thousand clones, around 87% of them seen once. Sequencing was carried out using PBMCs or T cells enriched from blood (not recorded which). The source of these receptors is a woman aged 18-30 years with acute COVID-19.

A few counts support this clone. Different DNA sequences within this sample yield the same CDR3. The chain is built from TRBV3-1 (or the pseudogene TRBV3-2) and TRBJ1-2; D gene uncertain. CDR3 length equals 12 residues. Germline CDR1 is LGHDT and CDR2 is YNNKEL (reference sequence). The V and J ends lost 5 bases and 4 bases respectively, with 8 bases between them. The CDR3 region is CASSRRSYGYTF. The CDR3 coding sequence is TGTGCCAGCAGCAGGCGGAGCTATGGCTACACCTTC.

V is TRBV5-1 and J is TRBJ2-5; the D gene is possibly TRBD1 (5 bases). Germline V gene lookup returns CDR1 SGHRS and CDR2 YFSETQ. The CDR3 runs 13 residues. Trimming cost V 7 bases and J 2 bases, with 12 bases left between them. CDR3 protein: CASGARIQETQYF. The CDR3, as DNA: TGCGCCAGCGGGGCCAGGATTCAAGAGACCCAGTACTTC.

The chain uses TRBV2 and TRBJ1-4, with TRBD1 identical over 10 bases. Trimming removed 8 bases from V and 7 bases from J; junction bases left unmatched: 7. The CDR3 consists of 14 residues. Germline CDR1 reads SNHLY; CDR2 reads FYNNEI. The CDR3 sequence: CASGLGTGAEKLFF. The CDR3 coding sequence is TGTGCCAGCGGCCTAGGGACAGGGGCTGAAAAACTGTTTTTT. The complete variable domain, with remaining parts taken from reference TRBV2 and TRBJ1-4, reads EPEVTQTPSHQVTQMGQEVILRCVPISNHLYFYWYRQILGQKVEFLVSFYNNEISEKSEIFDDQFSVERPDGSNFTLKIRSTKLEDSAMYFCASGLGTGAEKLFFGSGTQLSVL.

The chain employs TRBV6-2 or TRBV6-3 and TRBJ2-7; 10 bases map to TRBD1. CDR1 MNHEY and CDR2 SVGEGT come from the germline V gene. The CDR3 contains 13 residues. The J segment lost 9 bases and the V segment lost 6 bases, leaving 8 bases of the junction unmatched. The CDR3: CASSSGTGVTQYF. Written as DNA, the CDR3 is TGTGCCAGCAGCTCCGGGACAGGGGTTACGCAGTACTTC.

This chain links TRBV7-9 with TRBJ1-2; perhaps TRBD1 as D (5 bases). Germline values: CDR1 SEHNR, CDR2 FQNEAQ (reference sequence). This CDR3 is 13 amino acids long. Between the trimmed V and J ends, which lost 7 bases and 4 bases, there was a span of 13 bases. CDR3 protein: CASTIGRGYGYTF. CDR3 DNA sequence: TGTGCCAGCACCATTGGAAGGGGCTATGGCTACACCTTC.

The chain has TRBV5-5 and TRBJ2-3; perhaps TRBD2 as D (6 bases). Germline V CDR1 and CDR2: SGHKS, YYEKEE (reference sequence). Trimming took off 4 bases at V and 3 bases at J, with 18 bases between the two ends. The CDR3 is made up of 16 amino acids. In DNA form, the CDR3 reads TGTGCCAGCAGCCCGGGGGAGTCGATGGTTACAGATACGCAGTATTTT. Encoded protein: CASSPGESMVTDTQYF.

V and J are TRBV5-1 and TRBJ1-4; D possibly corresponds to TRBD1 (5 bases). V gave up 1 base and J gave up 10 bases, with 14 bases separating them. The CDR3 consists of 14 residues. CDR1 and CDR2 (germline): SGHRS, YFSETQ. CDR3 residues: CASSLRQGGGKLFF. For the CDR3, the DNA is TGCGCCAGCAGCTTGCGGCAGGGCGGCGGAAAACTGTTTTTT.

In DNA form, the CDR3 reads TGTGCCAGCATCGGCGGGCCCGGGGGTGAGCAGTTCTTC. Translation gives CASIGGPGGEQFF. The chain couples TRBV12-3 or TRBV12-4 to TRBJ2-1; tentative D call: TRBD2 (6 bases). The CDR3 is made up of 13 amino acids. V lost 7 bases and J 9 bases, leaving 16 bases between the germline ends.

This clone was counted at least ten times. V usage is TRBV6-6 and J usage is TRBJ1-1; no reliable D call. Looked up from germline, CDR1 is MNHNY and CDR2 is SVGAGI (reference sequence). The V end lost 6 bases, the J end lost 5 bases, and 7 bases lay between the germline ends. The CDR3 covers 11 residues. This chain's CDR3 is CASRRETEAFF. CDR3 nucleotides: TGTGCCAGCAGAAGGGAGACTGAAGCTTTCTTT.

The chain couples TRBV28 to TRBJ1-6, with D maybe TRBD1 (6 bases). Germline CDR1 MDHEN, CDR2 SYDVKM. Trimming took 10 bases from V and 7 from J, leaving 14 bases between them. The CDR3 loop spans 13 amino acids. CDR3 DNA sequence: TGTGCCACCCGTCAGGGGCTGAATTCACCCCTCCACTTT. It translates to CATRQGLNSPLHF.

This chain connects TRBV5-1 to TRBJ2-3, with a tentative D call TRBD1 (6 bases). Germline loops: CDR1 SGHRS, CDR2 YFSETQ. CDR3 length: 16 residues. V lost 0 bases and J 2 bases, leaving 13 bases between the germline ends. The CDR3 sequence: CASSLDWTVPTDTQYF. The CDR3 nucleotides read TGCGCCAGCAGCTTGGACTGGACAGTCCCCACAGATACGCAGTATTTT.

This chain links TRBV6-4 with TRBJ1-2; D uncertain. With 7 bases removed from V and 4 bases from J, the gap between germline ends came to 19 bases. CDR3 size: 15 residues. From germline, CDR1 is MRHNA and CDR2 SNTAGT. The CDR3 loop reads CASKSSSRGGYGYTF. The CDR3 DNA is TGTGCCAGCAAGTCCTCTTCGCGGGGTGGCTATGGCTACACCTTC.

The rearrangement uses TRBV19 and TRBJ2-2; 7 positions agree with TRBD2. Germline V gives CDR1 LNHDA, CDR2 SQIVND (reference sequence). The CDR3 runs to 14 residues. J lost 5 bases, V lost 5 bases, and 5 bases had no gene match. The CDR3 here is CASSGLAATGELFF. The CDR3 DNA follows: TGTGCCAGTAGTGGCCTAGCGGCGACCGGGGAGCTGTTTTTT.

CDR3 loop: CASSYSTGRKTEAFF. CDR3 in DNA: TGTGCCAGCAGTTACTCGACAGGGCGCAAGACTGAAGCTTTCTTT. The V call is TRBV6-5, the J call TRBJ1-1, with 7 bases matching TRBD1. This CDR3 has 15 amino acids. Germline-derived CDR1 and CDR2 are MNHEY and SVGAGI. Unmatched junction bases numbered 6, after V lost 0 bases and J lost 5 bases.

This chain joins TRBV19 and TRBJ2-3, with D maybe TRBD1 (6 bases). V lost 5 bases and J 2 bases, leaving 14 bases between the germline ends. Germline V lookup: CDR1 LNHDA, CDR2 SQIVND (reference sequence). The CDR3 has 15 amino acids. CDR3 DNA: TGTGCCAGTAGTCCCCGGACAGACATCACAGATACGCAGTATTTT. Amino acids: CASSPRTDITDTQYF.

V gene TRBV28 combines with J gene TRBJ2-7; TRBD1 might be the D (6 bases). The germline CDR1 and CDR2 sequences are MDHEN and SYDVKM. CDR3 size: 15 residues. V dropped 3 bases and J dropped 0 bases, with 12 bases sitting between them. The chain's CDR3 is CASSFTGLGSYEQYF. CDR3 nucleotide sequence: TGTGCCAGCAGTTTCACAGGGCTCGGCTCCTACGAGCAGTACTTC.

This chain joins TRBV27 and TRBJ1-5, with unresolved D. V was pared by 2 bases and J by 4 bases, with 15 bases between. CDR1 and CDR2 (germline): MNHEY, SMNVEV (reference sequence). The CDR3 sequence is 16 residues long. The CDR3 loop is CASSLRAHGGNQPQHF. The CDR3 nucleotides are TGTGCCAGCAGTTTAAGGGCACATGGAGGAAATCAGCCCCAGCATTTT.

CDR3 sequence (DNA): TGTGCCAGCAGTGATGGAACAGGGGCATCGTTTTATGGCTACACCTTC. This translates into CASSDGTGASFYGYTF. This chain connects TRBV25-1 to TRBJ1-2; TRBD1 matches at 7 bases. The ends lost 3 bases at V and 5 bases at J; junction bases unmatched: 12. The CDR3 spans 16 residues. The V gene's germline CDR1 is MGHDK and CDR2 SYGVNS.

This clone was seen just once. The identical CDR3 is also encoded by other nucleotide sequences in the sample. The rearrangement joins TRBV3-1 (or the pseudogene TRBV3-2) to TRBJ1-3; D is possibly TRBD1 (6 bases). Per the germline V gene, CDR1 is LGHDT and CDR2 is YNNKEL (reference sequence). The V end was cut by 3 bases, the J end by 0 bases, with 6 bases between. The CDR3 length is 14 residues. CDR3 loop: CASSQDSSGNTIYF. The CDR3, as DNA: TGTGCCAGCAGCCAGGACAGCTCTGGAAACACCATATATTTT.

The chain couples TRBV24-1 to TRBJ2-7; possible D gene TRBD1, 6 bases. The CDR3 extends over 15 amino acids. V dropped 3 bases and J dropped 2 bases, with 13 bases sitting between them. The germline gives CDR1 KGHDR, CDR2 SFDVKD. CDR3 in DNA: TGTGCCACCAGTGATCCACAGGGTACCCCCTACGAGCAGTACTTC. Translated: CATSDPQGTPYEQYF.

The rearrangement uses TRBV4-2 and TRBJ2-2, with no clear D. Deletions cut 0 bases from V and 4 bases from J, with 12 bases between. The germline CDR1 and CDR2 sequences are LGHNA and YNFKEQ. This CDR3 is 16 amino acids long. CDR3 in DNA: TGTGCCAGCAGCCAAGATGGTGGAGCCCGCACCGGGGAGCTGTTTTTT. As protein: CASSQDGGARTGELFF.

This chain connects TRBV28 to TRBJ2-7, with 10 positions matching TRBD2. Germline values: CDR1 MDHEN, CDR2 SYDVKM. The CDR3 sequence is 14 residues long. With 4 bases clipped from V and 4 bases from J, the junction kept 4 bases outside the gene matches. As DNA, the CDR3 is TGTGCCAGCAGTTCCCTAGCGGGGGCTTACGAGCAGTACTTC. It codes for CASSSLAGAYEQYF.

The chain's CDR3 is CASSESPGGLHEQFF. The CDR3 region has the DNA TGCGCCAGCAGTGAGTCGCCAGGGGGCTTGCATGAGCAGTTCTTC. This chain joins TRBV10-2 and TRBJ2-1, with 8 bases aligning to TRBD1. Germline lookup yields CDR1 WSHSY and CDR2 SAAADI. The CDR3 loop spans 15 amino acids. The V gene end was trimmed by 0 bases and the J gene end by 8 bases; junction bases not matched to a gene: 6.

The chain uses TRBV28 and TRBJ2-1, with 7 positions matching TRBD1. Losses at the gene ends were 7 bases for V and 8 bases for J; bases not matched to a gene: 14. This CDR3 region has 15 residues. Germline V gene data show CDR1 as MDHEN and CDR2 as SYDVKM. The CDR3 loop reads CASISPGQALYEQFF. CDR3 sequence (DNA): TGTGCCAGCATCTCCCCCGGACAGGCTCTGTATGAGCAGTTCTTC.

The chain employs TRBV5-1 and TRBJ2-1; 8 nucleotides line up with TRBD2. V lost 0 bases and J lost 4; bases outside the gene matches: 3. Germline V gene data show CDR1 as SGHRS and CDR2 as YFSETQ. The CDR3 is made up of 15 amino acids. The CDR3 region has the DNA TGCGCCAGCAGCTTGGGGACTAGCATATACAATGAGCAGTTCTTC. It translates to CASSLGTSIYNEQFF.

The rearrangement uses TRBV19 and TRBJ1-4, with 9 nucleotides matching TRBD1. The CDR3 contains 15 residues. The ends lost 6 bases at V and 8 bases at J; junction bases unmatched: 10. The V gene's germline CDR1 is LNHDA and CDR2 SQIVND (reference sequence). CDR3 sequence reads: CASSPSGQGREKLFF. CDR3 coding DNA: TGTGCCAGTAGCCCATCCGGACAGGGGAGGGAAAAACTGTTTTTT. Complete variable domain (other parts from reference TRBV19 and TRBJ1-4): DGGITQSPKYLFRKEGQNVTLSCEQNLNHDAMYWYRQDPGQGLRLIYYSQIVNDFQKGDIAEGYSVSREKKESFPLTVTSAQKNPTAFYLCASSPSGQGREKLFFGSGTQLSVL.

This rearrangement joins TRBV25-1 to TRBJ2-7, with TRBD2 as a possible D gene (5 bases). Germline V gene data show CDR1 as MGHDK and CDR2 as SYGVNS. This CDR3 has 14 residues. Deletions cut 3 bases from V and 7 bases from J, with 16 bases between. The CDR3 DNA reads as TGTGCCAGCAGTGACCCCCGGACTGTCAGGGAGCAGTACTTC. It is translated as CASSDPRTVREQYF.

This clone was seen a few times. The CDR3 nucleotides read TGCAGCGTTGGAGGTAACGTAGAAGCTTTCTTT. Translated: CSVGGNVEAFF. The chain couples TRBV29-1 to TRBJ1-1; no firm D call. V gave up 4 bases and J gave up 8 bases, with 11 bases separating them. Germline V lookup: CDR1 SQVTM, CDR2 ANQGSEA. This CDR3 has 11 amino acids.

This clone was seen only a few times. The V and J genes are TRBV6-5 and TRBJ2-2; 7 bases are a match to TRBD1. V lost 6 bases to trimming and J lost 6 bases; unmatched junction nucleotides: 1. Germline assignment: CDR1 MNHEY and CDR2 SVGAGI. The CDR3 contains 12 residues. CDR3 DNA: TGTGCCAGCAGCACAGGGGCCGGGGAGCTGTTTTTT. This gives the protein CASSTGAGELFF.

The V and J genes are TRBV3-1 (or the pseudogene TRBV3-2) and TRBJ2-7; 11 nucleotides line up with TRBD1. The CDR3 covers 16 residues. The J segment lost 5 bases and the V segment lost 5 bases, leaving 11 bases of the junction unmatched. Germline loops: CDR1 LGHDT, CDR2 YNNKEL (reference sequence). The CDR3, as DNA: TGTGCCAGCAGCAAAGCCCCGGGACAGGGGGTCGACGAGCAGTACTTC. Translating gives CASSKAPGQGVDEQYF.

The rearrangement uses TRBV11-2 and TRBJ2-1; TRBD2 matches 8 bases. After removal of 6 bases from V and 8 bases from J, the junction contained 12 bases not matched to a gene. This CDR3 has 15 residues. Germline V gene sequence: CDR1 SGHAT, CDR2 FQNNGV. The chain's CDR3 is CASSSPGLVVYEQFF. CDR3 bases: TGTGCCAGCAGTAGCCCGGGACTAGTAGTCTATGAGCAGTTCTTC.

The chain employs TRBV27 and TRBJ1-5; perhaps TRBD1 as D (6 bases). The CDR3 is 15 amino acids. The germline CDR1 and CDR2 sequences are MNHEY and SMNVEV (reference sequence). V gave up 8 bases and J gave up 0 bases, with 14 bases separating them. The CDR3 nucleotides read TGTGCCAGCTCACAGGGATTCAATAGCAATCAGCCCCAGCATTTT. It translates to CASSQGFNSNQPQHF.